This TCR beta chain is drawn from a study of molecular identifiers for immune sequencing clone quantification. Each CDR3 protein is one row after TCRdb ran MiXCR on the PCR reads. Here the sample spans hundreds of thousands of distinct CDR3 sequences, 20% being singletons. Study conclusions and caveats: Among about a million naive cells, spiked Jurkat TCR RNA from a single cell was reportedly detectable.

Points on this clonotype: Its antigen is unknown.

Sequencing was performed on naive CD8+ T cells from blood, with Jurkat cell RNA spiked in. Subset: FACS-sorted CD8+CD4-CCR7+CD45RA+ naive T cells. This sequence originates from a human donor in good health. Some libraries in this study had Jurkat cell RNA spiked in.

CDR3 nucleotide sequence: TGTGCCACCTCCGGACAGGGAGGACCTGAAGCTTTCTTT. Amino acids: CATSGQGGPEAFF. The J gene is TRBJ1-1, the V gene TRBV10-3; TRBD1 matches 8 bases. V lost 10 bases, J lost 6 bases, and 10 bases stayed unmatched. The CDR3 has 13 residues. CDR1 and CDR2 (germline): ENHRY, SYGVKD.